Included here is one T cell receptor (beta chain) sequence, with context. Germline V gives CDR1 SGHVS, CDR2 FNYEAQ. The CDR3 has 14 amino acids. V was shortened by 5 bases and J by 6 bases, with 14 bases between the two germline ends. This sample stems from a study of OX40 agonist ivuxolimab in advanced cancers. Using immunoSEQ multiplex PCR, the repertoire was profiled, and TCRdb retains in-frame clones only, with some absent. The sample has tens of thousands of clones, 86% seen once. The J gene is TRBJ1-3, the V gene TRBV7-6; D is unclear. The sample consisted of CD4+ or CD8+ T cells sorted from blood, taken in a trial of the OX40 agonist ivuxolimab. The receptor's source is an adult with an advanced solid tumor such as melanoma, head and neck, liver or kidney cancer. The CDR3 sequence: CASSPAEGINTIYF. The CDR3 DNA is TGTGCCAGCAGCCCCGCCGAAGGGATAAACACCATATATTTT.